A selection of T cell receptor beta chains follows, all from one sample in a study of T cell changes during pregnancy in multiple sclerosis. Clones were sequenced by immunoSEQ multiplex PCR, and TCRdb holds only the in-frame ones, with some missing. The table records tens of thousands of clones, 85% to 90% of them present only once. Sequenced here: CD4+ T cells from peripheral blood mononuclear cells, sampled in the first trimester of pregnancy. The source is a female donor with multiple sclerosis, enrolled in a pregnancy study. Each CDR3 is given with its conserved first and last residue.

V gene	J gene	CDR3 protein
TRBV2	TRBJ2-1	CASSPNRGNEQFF
TRBV10-1	TRBJ2-1	CASSPVITTGLNEQFF
TRBV7-9	TRBJ2-5	CASSPGRGSETQYF
TRBV11-2	TRBJ2-5	CASSNGSLAAILGETQYF
TRBV6-5	TRBJ2-5	CASSYFRDYQETQYF
TRBV6-1	TRBJ1-3	CASSAKSSGNTIYF
TRBV6-6	TRBJ1-2	CASSYGQGINYGYTF
TRBV6-5	TRBJ2-7	CASSPSGRPSYEQYF
TRBV27	TRBJ2-7	CASSPPSGQGYSEQYF
TRBV5-4	TRBJ2-3	CASSPNVPAVVADTQYF
TRBV7-2	TRBJ2-3	CASSATGVSTDTQYF
TRBV6-4	TRBJ1-4	CASSDEGQRLGF
TRBV2	TRBJ2-1	CASRSGTSAFGEQFF
TRBV2	TRBJ1-4	CASSAGDRGRVKLFF
TRBV6-6	TRBJ2-2	CASSRTSPNTGELFF